This T cell receptor (beta chain) was documented in a study of T cell clonality in common variable immunodeficiency. General observations from the study: Compared with healthy controls, CVID subjects showed increased TCRbeta clonality, mostly in about a third. Links between repertoire features and CVID complications were heterogeneity-limited. Reportedly, TCR beta sequences from common variable immunodeficiency showed fewer deletions and N-nucleotide insertions. Shared TCRbeta clones were fewer between CVID subjects than controls.

The CDR3 consists of 15 residues. V dropped 6 bases and J dropped 4 bases, with 15 bases sitting between them. Germline CDR1 KGHSH, CDR2 LQKENI. Data came from immunoSEQ multiplex PCR; TCRdb stores just in-frame clones and leaves some out. Singletons are absent from the sample, which has 50,000 to 60,000 clones. This clone was recorded at least ten times. What it binds is unknown. The read halts 3 residues ahead of the CDR3 end, with the missing end drawn from the germline J gene. The chain has TRBV18 and TRBJ2-2; D not certain. The sequenced sample was peripheral blood mononuclear cells. This receptor was identified in a person between 18 and 70 years old in good health. CDR3: CASSLTAGGTGELFF. The CDR3 bases that were read are TGTGCCAGCTCTCTCACCGCCGGCGGCACCGGGGAG.